This TCR beta chain emerged from a study of cytomegalovirus exposure and HLA in healthy donors. Overall study context: The Caucasian-associated ancestry cluster held roughly 84% of 350 to 450 genotyped donors. Overall study findings and caveats: Reported results showed that the classifier diagnosed cytomegalovirus status with high specificity and sensitivity.

Primers for the PCR totalled 60 Vbeta and 13 Jbeta. The table came from immunoSEQ multiplex PCR; TCRdb's copy has only in-frame clones and leaves some out. In the table there are about 150,000 clones, 79% of which are singletons. Trimming stripped 2 bases from V and 8 bases from J, with 9 bases between. The length of the CDR3 is 12 residues. Germline CDR1 MGHRA, CDR2 YSYEKL. With respect to this clone: Antigen specificity is unknown.

The TCR sequence derives from a man aged 40-49 years in good health and CMV-seropositive. The rearrangement uses TRBV4-1 and TRBJ1-2; D possibly corresponds to TRBD1 (5 bases). The sequencing input was PBMCs. CDR3 protein: CASSQPGGGYTF. The CDR3, as DNA: TGCGCCAGCAGCCAACCCGGGGGGGGCTACACCTTC.